This T cell receptor (beta chain) was identified in a study of control samples from healthy donors and cancer patients. Per germline, CDR1 LNHDA and CDR2 SQIVND (reference sequence). Trimming took off 4 bases at V and 4 bases at J, with 13 bases between the two ends. The CDR3 is 14 amino acids. The method was immunoSEQ multiplex PCR; TCRdb's version includes in-frame clones alone and lacks a portion of them. The sample has some 95,000 clones, roughly 89% seen once. Sequenced sample: blood. This receptor was taken from a human donor in good health. The donor label of this sample is uncertain. The chain links TRBV19 to TRBJ1-2, with TRBD1 as a possible D gene (5 bases). CDR3 nucleotides: TGTGCCAGTAGTACGTCCGACAGAATCTATGGCTACACCTTC. Its protein is CASSTSDRIYGYTF.